The 7 T cell receptor beta chains in this list originate from one sample, sequenced in a study of identical twins' blood T cells. TCRdb analysed the 5' RACE reads with MiXCR anew, one entry per CDR3 protein. The repertoire consists of roughly 340,000 distinct CDR3 sequences, with roughly 30% occurring once and the leading ten covering about 6%. The sequencing input was PBMCs. These receptors all come from a woman aged 18 to 50 in good health.

The chain is built from TRBV5-1 and TRBJ1-5, with D unresolved. Trimming cost V 4 bases and J 4 bases, with 15 bases left between them. This CDR3 has 15 amino acids. Germline CDR1 reads SGHRS; CDR2 reads YFSETQ. CDR3 protein: CASSIQGGRNQPQHF. The CDR3 DNA sequence: TGCGCCAGCAGCATCCAAGGAGGTAGGAATCAGCCCCAGCATTTT.

This clonotype was counted a few times. V and J are TRBV5-1 and TRBJ1-5; 7 bases agree with TRBD1. V was pared by 4 bases and J by 9 bases, with 10 bases of the junction left unmatched. The CDR3 has 14 residues. In germline, CDR1 is SGHRS, CDR2 YFSETQ. The CDR3 reads CASSERQGQRPQHF. The CDR3, as DNA: TGCGCCAGCAGCGAACGACAGGGCCAAAGGCCCCAGCATTTT. Supplemented by reference TRBV5-1 and TRBJ1-5, the full variable domain reads KAGVTQTPRYLIKTRGQQVTLSCSPISGHRSVSWYQQTPGQGLQFLFEYFSETQRNKGNFPGRFSGRQFSNSRSEMNVSTLELGDSALYLCASSERQGQRPQHFGDGTRLSIL.

This clonotype has only a few counts. The chain combines TRBV3-1 with TRBJ1-2; D unclear. The V end was cut by 4 bases, the J end by 4 bases, with 16 bases between. CDR3 length: 15 amino acids. Germline V gene sequence: CDR1 LGHDT, CDR2 YNNKEL (reference sequence). For the CDR3, the DNA is TGTGCCAGCAGCCGTTCACAGATACCAATCTATGGCTACACCTTC. This sequence encodes CASSRSQIPIYGYTF.

The V call is TRBV5-1, the J call TRBJ2-5; D gene uncertain. CDR3 length: 13 residues. The V and J ends lost 6 bases and 2 bases respectively, with 11 bases between them. The V gene's germline CDR1 is SGHRS and CDR2 YFSETQ. CDR3 bases: TGCGCCAGCACCCTTGGTGGGCAAGAGACCCAGTACTTC. Its translation is CASTLGGQETQYF.

The chain employs TRBV11-2 and TRBJ1-1; D ambiguous. Germline V CDR1 and CDR2: SGHAT, FQNNGV. V was trimmed by 8 bases and J by 0 bases, leaving 10 bases between them. The CDR3 is made up of 13 amino acids. The CDR3 nucleotides read TGTGCCAGCGGGAAAGTTTTGAACACTGAAGCTTTCTTT. This codes for CASGKVLNTEAFF.

The rearrangement uses TRBV20-1 and TRBJ1-1, with no clear D. Deletions cut 6 bases from V and 0 bases from J, with 8 bases between. The germline CDR1 and CDR2 sequences are DFQATT and SNEGSKA (reference sequence). The CDR3 runs 12 residues. The CDR3 coding sequence is TGCAGTGCAGTAGGGTTGAACACTGAAGCTTTCTTT. Its protein is CSAVGLNTEAFF.

The rearrangement joins TRBV20-1 to TRBJ2-7; possibly TRBD2 for D (6 bases). V shed 6 bases and J shed 4 bases, with 19 bases lying between them. From germline, CDR1 is DFQATT and CDR2 SNEGSKA (reference sequence). The CDR3 spans 14 residues. CDR3 bases: TGCAGTGCCGGCCGGGGTGCTAGCGTTTACGAGCAGTACTTC. Its protein product is CSAGRGASVYEQYF.